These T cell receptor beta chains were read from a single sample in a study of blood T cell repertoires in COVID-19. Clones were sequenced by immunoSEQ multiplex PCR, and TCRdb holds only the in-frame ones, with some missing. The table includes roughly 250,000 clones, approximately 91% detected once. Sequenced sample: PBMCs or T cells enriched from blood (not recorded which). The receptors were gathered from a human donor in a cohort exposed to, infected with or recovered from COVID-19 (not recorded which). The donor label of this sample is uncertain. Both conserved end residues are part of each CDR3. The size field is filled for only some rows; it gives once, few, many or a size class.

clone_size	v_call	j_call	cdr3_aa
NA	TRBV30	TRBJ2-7	CAWSGAGVRQYF
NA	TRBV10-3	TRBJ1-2	CAISEAHPANYGYTF
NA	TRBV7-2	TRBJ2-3	CASSFSGVPTDTQYF
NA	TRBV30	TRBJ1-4	CAWRRGQDEKLFF
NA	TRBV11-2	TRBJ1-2	CASSGRTGGESSYTF
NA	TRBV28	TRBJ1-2	CASSWDSYGYTF
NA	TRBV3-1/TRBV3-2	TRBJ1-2	CASRRQGAVGYTF
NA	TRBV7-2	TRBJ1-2	CASSLDRYGYTF
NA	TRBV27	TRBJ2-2	CASSFRQGAGTGELFF
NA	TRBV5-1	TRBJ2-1	CASSFSGGSEQFF
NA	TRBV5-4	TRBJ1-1	CASSSARGRVTEAFF
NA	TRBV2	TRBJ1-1	CARSRKGMNTEAFF
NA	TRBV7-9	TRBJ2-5	CASSLLGQGLETQYF
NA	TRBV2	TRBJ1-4	CATFDSALEKLFF
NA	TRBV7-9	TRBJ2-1	CASSERGKQFF
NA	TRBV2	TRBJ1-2	CASRLGGVRGRGYTF
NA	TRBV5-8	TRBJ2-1	CASSFATAHINEQFF
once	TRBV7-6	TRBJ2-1	CASSLAIHRDRGPVEQFF
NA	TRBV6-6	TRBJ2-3	CASSYSGSGEDTQYF
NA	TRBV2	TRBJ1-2	CASGALQGHYGYTF
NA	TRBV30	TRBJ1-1	CAWSYRGDTEAFF
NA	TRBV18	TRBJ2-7	CASSPFTGVGDEQYF
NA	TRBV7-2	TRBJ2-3	CASSPQGRADTQYF
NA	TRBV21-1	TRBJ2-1	CASSKGGTGERDEQFF
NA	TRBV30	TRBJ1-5	CAWSGQGRQPQHF
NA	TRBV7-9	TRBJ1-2	CASSSPDRVIGYTF
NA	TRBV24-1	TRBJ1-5	CATSGSGGQPQHF
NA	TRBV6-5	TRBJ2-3	CASSRRGLDTDTQYF
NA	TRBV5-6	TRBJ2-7	CASTLRGLLTYEQYF
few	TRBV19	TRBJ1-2	CASLYPGYYGYTF
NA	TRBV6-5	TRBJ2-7	CASSYFGGSYEQYF
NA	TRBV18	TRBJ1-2	CASSPPRGWYGYTF
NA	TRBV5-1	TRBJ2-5	CASSSGRSRETQYF
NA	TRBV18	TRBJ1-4	CASSPGQGVEKLFF
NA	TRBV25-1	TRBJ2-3	CASRRGGQRADTQYF
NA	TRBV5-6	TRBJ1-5	CASSLGQGTNQPQHF
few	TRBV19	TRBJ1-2	CASSISQGKGYTF